Each of the 7 T cell receptor beta chains below was sequenced from the same sample in a study of CD8 T cells in ankylosing spondylitis. No antigens are known for them. Notes on the study in general: Roughly eight highly homologous variants formed a TCR beta motif that appeared characteristic of ankylosing spondylitis blood.

TCRdb independently ran MiXCR on the 5' RACE reads; one entry per CDR3 protein. The sample records roughly 90,000 distinct CDR3 sequences, more than 8.5% being singletons. Sequencing used blood, either unsorted or a sorted T cell fraction (not recorded which). The origin of the receptors is a male donor with ankylosing spondylitis.

This clonotype was recorded many times. The CDR3 DNA sequence: TGTGCCAGCAGCCAAGGTCTTACAGGGGCCTACGAGCAGTACGTC. It specifies CASSQGLTGAYEQYV. The rearrangement joins TRBV3-1 to TRBJ2-7; 7 nucleotides line up with TRBD1. The CDR3 covers 15 residues. CDR1 LGHDT and CDR2 YNNKEL come from the germline V gene (reference sequence). V lost 1 base, J lost 2 bases, and 5 bases stayed unmatched.

This clonotype was recorded many times. This sequence joins TRBV2 and TRBJ2-1; D gene uncertain. The length of the CDR3 is 14 residues. Per germline, CDR1 SNHLY and CDR2 FYNNEI. V lost 7 bases and J 0 bases, leaving 10 bases between the germline ends. CDR3 in DNA: TGTGCCAGCAAGGCGGAGAGCTCCTACAATGAGCAGTTCTTC. It codes for CASKAESSYNEQFF.

The chain is built from TRBV27 and TRBJ2-2, with 10 bases matching TRBD1. Trimming removed 6 bases from V and 5 bases from J; junction bases left unmatched: 9. Germline V gene sequence: CDR1 MNHEY, CDR2 SMNVEV (reference sequence). The CDR3 has 16 residues. CDR3 nucleotide sequence: TGTGCCAGCAGCCTCCTCTTGGGACAGGGGACCGGGGAGCTGTTTTTT. The encoded protein is CASSLLLGQGTGELFF.

The sample holds a few counts of this clonotype. The V gene is TRBV7-9, the J gene TRBJ1-4; D remains unclear. This CDR3 contains 14 residues. V lost 3 bases, J lost 0 bases, and 5 bases lay in between. The germline V gene encodes CDR1 SEHNR and CDR2 FQNEAQ (reference sequence). In DNA, the CDR3 is TGTGCCAGCAGCTTCTATGCAACTAATGAAAAACTGTTTTTT. Translating it yields CASSFYATNEKLFF.

This clonotype has only a few counts. The chain carries TRBV12-3 or TRBV12-4 and TRBJ2-3; TRBD2 agrees at 12 bases. V lost 3 bases, J lost 2 bases, and 15 bases stayed unmatched. CDR3 size: 20 residues. CDR3 bases: TGTGCCAGCAGTTTCGATCGACTAGCGGGAGTCGATCCCTTCACAGATACGCAGTATTTT. It codes for CASSFDRLAGVDPFTDTQYF.

At least ten counts were recorded for this clonotype. The chain uses TRBV7-9 and TRBJ2-7; 9 bases fit TRBD1. Germline V gene sequence: CDR1 SEHNR, CDR2 FQNEAQ (reference sequence). The ends lost 5 bases at V and 0 bases at J; junction bases unmatched: 8. The CDR3 spans 16 residues. CDR3 in amino acids: CASSPTETGGSYEQYV. The CDR3 DNA reads as TGTGCCAGCAGCCCTACCGAGACAGGGGGCTCCTACGAGCAGTACGTC.

This clonotype was seen only a few times. J is TRBJ1-5 and V is TRBV24-1, with D possibly TRBD1 on 5 matching bases. Germline V gene lookup returns CDR1 KGHDR and CDR2 SFDVKD. This CDR3 region has 13 residues. V lost 9 bases and J 5 bases, leaving 13 bases between the germline ends. The CDR3 is CATAGGEDQPQHF. CDR3 DNA sequence: TGTGCCACCGCCGGGGGAGAGGATCAGCCCCAGCATTTT.